This T cell receptor beta chain was captured by sequencing in a study of PD-L1 blockade in urothelial cancer. Data came from immunoSEQ multiplex PCR; TCRdb stores just in-frame clones and leaves some out. The sample records 50,000 to 55,000 clones, around three quarters being singletons. Looked up from germline, CDR1 is MDHEN and CDR2 is SYDVKM. The CDR3 sequence is 16 residues long. The V gene end was trimmed by 8 bases and the J gene end by 1 base; junction bases not matched to a gene: 10. This sequence originates from a man in his 70s with urothelial cancer. This sample comprised PBMCs, obtained around atezolizumab (anti-PD-L1) treatment. The chain uses TRBV28 and TRBJ2-3; TRBD2 aligns across 9 bases. The CDR3 region is CASGPAWTSGTDTQYF. CDR3 sequence (DNA): TGTGCCAGCGGTCCCGCGTGGACTAGCGGCACAGATACGCAGTATTTT. Full variable domain (missing parts from reference TRBV28 and TRBJ2-3): DVKVTQSSRYLVKRTGEKVFLECVQDMDHENMFWYRQDPGLGLRLIYFSYDVKMKEKGDIPEGYSVSREKKERFSLILESASTNQTSMYLCASGPAWTSGTDTQYFGPGTRLTVL.